This T cell receptor beta chain is from a study of blood T cell repertoires in COVID-19. Libraries were prepared by immunoSEQ multiplex PCR; TCRdb keeps only in-frame clonotypes and omits some of them. The sample lists over 15,000 clones; 75% to 95% were seen once. Sequencing was performed on peripheral blood. This TCR was recovered from a human donor in a cohort sampled during active COVID-19.

CDR3 sequence: CATSREGTSGLNEQFF. The CDR3 nucleotides are TGTGCCACCAGCAGAGAAGGCACTAGCGGGCTGAATGAGCAGTTCTTC. This sequence joins TRBV15 and TRBJ2-1, with TRBD2 matching 9 bases. The germline V gene encodes CDR1 LNHNV and CDR2 YYDKDF (reference sequence). This CDR3 spans 16 amino acids. The trim removed 0 bases at V and 7 bases at J, leaving 7 bases unmatched.